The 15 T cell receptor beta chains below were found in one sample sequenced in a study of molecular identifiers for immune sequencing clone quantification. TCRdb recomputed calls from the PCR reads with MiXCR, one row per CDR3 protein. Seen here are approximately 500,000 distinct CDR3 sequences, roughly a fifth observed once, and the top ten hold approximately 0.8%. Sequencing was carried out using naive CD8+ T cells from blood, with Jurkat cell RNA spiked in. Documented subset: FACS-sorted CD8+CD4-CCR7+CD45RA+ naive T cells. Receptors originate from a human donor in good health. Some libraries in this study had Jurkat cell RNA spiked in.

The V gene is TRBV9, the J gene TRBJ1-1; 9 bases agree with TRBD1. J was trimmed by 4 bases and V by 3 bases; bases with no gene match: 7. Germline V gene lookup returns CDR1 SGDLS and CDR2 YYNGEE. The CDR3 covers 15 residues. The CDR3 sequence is CASSAGDRAVTEAFF. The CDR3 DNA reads TGTGCCAGCAGCGCAGGGGACAGGGCGGTCACTGAAGCTTTCTTT. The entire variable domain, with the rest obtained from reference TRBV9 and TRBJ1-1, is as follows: DSGVTQTPKHLITATGQRVTLRCSPRSGDLSVYWYQQSLDQGLQFLIQYYNGEERAKGNILERFSAQQFPDLHSELNLSSLELGDSALYFCASSAGDRAVTEAFFGQGTRLTVV.

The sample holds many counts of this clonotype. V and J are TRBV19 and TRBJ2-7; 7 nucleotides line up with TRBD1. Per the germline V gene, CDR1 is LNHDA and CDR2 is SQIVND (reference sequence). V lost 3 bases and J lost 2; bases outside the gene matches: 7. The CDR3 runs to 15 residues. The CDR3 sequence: CASSIASGQTYEQYF. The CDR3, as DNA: TGTGCCAGTAGTATCGCCTCGGGACAGACCTACGAGCAGTACTTC.

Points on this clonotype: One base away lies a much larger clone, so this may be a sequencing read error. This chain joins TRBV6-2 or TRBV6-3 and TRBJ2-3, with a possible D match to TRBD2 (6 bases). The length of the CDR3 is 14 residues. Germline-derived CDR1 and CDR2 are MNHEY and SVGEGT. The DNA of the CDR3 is TGTGCCAGCACCAGACTAGTCTTTCCAGATGCGCAGTATTTT. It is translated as CASTRLVFPDAQYF.

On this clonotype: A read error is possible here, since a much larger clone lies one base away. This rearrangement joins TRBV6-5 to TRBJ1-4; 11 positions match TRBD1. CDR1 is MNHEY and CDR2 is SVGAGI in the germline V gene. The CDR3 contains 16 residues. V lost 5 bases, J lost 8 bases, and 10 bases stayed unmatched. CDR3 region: CASSTPRDRGEEKLFF. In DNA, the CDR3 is TGTGCCAGCAGTACACCGAGGGACAGGGGGGAGGAAAAACTGTTTTTT.

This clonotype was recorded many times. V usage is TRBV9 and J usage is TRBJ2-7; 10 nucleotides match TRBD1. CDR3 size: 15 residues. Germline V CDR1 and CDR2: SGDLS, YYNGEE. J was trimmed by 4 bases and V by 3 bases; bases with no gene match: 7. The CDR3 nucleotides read TGTGCCAGCAGCGCCGGGACAGGGGTAGGGTACGAGCAGTACTTC. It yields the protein CASSAGTGVGYEQYF.

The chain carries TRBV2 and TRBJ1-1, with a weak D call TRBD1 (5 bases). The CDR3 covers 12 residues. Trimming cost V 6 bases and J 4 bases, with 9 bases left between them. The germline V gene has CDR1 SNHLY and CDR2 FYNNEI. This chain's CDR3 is CASRGTITEAFF. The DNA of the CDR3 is TGTGCCAGCAGGGGGACCATCACTGAAGCTTTCTTT.

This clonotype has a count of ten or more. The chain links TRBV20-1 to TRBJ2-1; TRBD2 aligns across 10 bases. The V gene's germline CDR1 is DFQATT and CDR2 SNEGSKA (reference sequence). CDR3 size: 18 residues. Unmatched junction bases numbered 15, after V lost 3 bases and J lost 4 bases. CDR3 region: CSARGESSGGAYYNEQFF. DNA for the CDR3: TGCAGTGCTAGGGGGGAATCCAGCGGGGGGGCCTATTACAATGAGCAGTTCTTC.

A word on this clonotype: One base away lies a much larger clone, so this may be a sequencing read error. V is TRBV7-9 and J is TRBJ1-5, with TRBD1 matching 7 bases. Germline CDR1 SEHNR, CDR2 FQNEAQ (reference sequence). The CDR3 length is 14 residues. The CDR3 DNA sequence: TGTCCCAGCAGCGCGACAGGGCCCAATCAGCCCCAGCATTTT. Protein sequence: CPSSATGPNQPQHF.

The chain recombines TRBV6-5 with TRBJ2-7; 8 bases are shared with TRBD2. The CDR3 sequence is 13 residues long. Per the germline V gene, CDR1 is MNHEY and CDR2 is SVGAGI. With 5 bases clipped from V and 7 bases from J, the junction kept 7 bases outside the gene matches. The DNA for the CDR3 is TGTGCCAGCAGTCCAGCGGGGGCCTGGGAGCAGTACTTC. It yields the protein CASSPAGAWEQYF.

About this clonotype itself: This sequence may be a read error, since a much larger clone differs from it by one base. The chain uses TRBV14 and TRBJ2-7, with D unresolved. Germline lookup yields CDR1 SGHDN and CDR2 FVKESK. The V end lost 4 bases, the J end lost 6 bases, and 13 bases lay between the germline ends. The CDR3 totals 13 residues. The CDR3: CASSLNRRREQYF. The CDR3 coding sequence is TGTGCCAGCAGCCTTAACCGACGGCGCGAGCAGTACTTC.

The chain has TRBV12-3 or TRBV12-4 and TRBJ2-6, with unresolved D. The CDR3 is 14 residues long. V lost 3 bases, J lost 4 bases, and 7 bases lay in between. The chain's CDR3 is CASSFPAGANVLTF. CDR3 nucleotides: TGTGCCAGCAGTTTTCCAGCCGGGGCCAACGTCCTGACTTTC.

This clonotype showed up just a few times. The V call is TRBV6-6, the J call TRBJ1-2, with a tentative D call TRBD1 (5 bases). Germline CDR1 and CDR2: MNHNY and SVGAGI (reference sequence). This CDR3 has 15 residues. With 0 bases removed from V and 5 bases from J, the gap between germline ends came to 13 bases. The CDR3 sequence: CASSYSQDGAYGYTF. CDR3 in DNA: TGTGCCAGCAGTTACTCACAGGATGGGGCATATGGCTACACCTTC.

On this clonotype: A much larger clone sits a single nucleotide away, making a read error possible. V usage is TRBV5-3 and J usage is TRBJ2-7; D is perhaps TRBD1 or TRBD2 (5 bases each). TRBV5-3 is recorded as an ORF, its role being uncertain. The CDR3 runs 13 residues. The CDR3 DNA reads TGTGTCAGCGGCCGGGGCCCCCACTACGAGCAGTACTTC. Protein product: CVSGRGPHYEQYF.

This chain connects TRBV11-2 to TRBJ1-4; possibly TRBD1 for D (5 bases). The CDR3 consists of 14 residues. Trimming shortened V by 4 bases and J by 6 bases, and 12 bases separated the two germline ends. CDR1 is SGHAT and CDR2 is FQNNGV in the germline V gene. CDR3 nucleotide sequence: TGTGCCAGCAGCTGGACTGCGGGGGATGAAAAACTGTTTTTT. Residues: CASSWTAGDEKLFF.

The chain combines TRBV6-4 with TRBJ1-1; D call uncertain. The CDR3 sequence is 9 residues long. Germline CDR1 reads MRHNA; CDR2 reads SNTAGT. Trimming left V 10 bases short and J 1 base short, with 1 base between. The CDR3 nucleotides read TGTGCCAAGAACACTGAAGCTTTCTTT. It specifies CAKNTEAFF.